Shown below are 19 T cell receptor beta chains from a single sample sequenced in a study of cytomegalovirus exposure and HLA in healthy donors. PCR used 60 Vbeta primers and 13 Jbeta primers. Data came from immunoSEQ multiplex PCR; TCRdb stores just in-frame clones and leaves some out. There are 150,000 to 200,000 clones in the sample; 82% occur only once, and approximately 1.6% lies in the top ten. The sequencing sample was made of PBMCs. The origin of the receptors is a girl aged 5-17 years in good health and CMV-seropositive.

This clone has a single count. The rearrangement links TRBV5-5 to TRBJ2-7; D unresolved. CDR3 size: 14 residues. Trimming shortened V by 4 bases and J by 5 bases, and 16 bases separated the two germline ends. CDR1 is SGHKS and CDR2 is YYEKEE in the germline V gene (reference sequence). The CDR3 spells CASSKMGTLDEQYF. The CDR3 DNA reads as TGTGCCAGCAGCAAAATGGGCACCCTCGACGAGCAGTACTTC.

CDR3 bases: TGTGCCAGCAGCGCTGTACTGAACTATGGCTACACCTTC. This encodes CASSAVLNYGYTF. The chain uses TRBV2 and TRBJ1-2, with no clear D. This CDR3 spans 13 amino acids. The ends were cut back, 6 bases at V and 2 bases at J, with 10 bases in the middle. The germline V gene has CDR1 SNHLY and CDR2 FYNNEI.

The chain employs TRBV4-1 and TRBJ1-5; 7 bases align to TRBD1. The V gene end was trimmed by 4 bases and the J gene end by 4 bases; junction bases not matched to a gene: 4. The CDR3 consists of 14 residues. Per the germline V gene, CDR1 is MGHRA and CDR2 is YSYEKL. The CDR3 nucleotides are TGCGCCAGCAGCCCGCTACAGGGGAATCAGCCCCAGCATTTT. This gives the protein CASSPLQGNQPQHF.

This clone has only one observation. In nucleotides, the CDR3 is TGCGCCAGCAGCCAAGAACTGAGGACAGGGCCCTACGAGCAGTACTTC. It encodes CASSQELRTGPYEQYF. The rearrangement joins TRBV4-3 to TRBJ2-7, with 8 bases matching TRBD1. V lost 0 bases and J lost 2; bases outside the gene matches: 6. CDR3 length: 16 amino acids. Germline CDR1 LGHNA, CDR2 YSLEER.

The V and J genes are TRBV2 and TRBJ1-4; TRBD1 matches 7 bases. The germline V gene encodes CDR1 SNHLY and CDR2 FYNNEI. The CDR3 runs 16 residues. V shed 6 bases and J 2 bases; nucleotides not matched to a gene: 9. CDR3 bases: TGTGCCAGCAGCAGAACCGGGACAGCTACTAATGAAAAACTGTTTTTT. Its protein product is CASSRTGTATNEKLFF.

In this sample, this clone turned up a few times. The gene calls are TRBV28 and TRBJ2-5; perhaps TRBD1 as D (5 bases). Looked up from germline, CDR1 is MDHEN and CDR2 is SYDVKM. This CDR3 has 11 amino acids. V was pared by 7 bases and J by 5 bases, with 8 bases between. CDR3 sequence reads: CASTGRETQYF. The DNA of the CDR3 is TGTGCCAGCACAGGGCGGGAGACCCAGTACTTC.

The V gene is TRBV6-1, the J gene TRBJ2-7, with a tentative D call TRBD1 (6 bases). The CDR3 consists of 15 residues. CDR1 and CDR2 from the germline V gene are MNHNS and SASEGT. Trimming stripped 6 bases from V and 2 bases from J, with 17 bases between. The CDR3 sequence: CASRNTGIYPYEQYF. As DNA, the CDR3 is TGTGCCAGCAGAAACACAGGGATCTACCCCTACGAGCAGTACTTC.

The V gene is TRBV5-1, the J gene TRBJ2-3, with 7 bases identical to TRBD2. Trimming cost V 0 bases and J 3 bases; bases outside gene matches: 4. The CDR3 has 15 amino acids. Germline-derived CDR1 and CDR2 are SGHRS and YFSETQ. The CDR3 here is CASSLGGSRTDTQYF. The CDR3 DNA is TGCGCCAGCAGCTTGGGCGGGAGCAGGACAGATACGCAGTATTTT.

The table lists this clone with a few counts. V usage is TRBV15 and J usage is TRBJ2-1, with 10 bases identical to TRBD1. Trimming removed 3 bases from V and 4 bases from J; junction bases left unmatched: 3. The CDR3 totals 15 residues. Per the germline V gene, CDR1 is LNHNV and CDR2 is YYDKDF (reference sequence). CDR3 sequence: CATSSRTGGYNEQFF. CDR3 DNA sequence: TGTGCCACCAGCAGCCGGACAGGGGGGTACAATGAGCAGTTCTTC.

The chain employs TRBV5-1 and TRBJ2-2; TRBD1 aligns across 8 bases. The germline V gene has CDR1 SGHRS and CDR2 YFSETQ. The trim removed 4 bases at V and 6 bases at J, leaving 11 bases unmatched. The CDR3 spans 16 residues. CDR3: CASSPTLLQGAGELFF. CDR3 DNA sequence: TGCGCCAGCAGCCCTACTCTTCTACAGGGGGCCGGGGAGCTGTTTTTT.

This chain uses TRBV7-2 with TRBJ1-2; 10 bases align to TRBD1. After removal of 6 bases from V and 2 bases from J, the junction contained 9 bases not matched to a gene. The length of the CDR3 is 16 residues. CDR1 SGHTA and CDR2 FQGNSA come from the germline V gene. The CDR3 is CASSTNRGQGNYGYTF. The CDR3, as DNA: TGTGCCAGCAGTACCAATAGGGGACAGGGGAACTATGGCTACACCTTC.

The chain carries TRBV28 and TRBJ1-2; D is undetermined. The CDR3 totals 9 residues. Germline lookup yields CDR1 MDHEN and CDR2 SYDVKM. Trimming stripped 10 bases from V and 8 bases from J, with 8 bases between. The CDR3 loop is CATPGGYTF. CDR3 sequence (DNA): TGTGCCACCCCCGGGGGCTACACCTTC.

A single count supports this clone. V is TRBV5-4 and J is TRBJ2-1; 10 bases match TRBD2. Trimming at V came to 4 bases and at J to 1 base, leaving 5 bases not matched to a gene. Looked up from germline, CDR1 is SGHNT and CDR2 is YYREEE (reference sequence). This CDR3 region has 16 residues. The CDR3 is CASSHSGRVSYNEQFF. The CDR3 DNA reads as TGTGCCAGCAGCCACAGCGGGAGGGTTTCCTACAATGAGCAGTTCTTC.

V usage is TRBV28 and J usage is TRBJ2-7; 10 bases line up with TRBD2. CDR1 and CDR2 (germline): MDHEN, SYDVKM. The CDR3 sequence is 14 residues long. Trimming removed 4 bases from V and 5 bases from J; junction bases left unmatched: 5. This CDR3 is CASSWLAGAHEQYF. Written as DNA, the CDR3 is TGTGCCAGCAGTTGGCTAGCGGGAGCCCACGAGCAGTACTTC.

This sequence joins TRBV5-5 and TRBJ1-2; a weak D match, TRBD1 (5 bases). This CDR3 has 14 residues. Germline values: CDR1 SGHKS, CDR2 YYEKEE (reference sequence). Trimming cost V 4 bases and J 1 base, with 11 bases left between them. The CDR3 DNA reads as TGTGCCAGCAGCCTCGGACACAATAACTATGGCTACACCTTC. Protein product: CASSLGHNNYGYTF.

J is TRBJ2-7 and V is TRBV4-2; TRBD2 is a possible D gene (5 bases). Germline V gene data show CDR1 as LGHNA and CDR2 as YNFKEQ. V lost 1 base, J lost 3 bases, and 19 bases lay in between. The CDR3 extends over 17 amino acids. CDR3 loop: CASSQAPGGDVRYEQYF. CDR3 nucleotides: TGTGCCAGCAGCCAAGCCCCCGGAGGAGACGTTCGCTACGAGCAGTACTTC.

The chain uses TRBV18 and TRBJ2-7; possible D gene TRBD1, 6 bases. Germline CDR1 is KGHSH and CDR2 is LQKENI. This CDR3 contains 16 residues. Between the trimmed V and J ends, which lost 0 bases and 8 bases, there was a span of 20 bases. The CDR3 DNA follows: TGTGCCAGCTCACCACCGGGAAACTTGGCAGGGGTAAAGCAGTACTTC. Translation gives CASSPPGNLAGVKQYF.

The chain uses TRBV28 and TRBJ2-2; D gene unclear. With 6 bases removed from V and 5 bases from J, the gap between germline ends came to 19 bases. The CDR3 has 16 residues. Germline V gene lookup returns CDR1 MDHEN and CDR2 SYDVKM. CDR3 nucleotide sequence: TGTGCCAGCAGCCGTCGTGGTAACCCGAGGACCGGGGAGCTGTTTTTT. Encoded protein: CASSRRGNPRTGELFF. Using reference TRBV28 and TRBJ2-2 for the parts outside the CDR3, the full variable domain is DVKVTQSSRYLVKRTGEKVFLECVQDMDHENMFWYRQDPGLGLRLIYFSYDVKMKEKGDIPEGYSVSREKKERFSLILESASTNQTSMYLCASSRRGNPRTGELFFGEGSRLTVL.

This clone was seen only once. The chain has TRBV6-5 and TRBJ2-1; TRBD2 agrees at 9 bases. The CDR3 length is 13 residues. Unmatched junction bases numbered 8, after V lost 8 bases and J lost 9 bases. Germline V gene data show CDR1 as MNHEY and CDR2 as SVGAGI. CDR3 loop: CASVSGSIGEQFF. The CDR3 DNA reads TGTGCCAGCGTTAGCGGGAGTATAGGTGAGCAGTTCTTC.